These 17 T cell receptor beta chains were all obtained from the same sample, sequenced in a study of T-cell reconstitution after alpha-beta-depleted transplantation in children. Preparation of the TCRbeta library involved a method that used unique molecular identifiers. TCRdb re-called the PCR reads through MiXCR, storing one row per CDR3 protein. The table has a few hundred thousand distinct CDR3 sequences, about 17% seen once. Sequencing was performed on PBMCs from the stem cell graft donor, taken from the stem cell graft. These receptors were collected from a human donor who donated a stem cell graft to a child with acute lymphoblastic leukemia.

This clonotype was seen a few times. This chain joins TRBV6-6 and TRBJ1-4; D ambiguous. This CDR3 comprises 13 residues. CDR1 is MNHNY and CDR2 is SVGAGI in the germline V gene (reference sequence). The V end was cut by 5 bases, the J end by 6 bases, with 10 bases between. As DNA, the CDR3 is TGTGCCAGCAGTCGAGGGCGGGATGAAAAACTGTTTTTT. Its translation: CASSRGRDEKLFF.

This clonotype was recorded once. The chain links TRBV2 to TRBJ2-5; D unresolved. Germline V gene lookup returns CDR1 SNHLY and CDR2 FYNNEI. Trimming pared 8 bases from V and 0 bases from J, leaving 13 bases between. The length of the CDR3 is 14 residues. CDR3 coding DNA: TGTGCCAGCGGAGAAGGGCTGTACCAAGAGACCCAGTACTTC. Residues: CASGEGLYQETQYF.

The chain recombines TRBV5-1 with TRBJ2-7; 10 bases are a match to TRBD2. The trim removed 4 bases at V and 1 base at J, leaving 8 bases unmatched. Germline-derived CDR1 and CDR2 are SGHRS and YFSETQ. The CDR3 contains 16 residues. CDR3 residues: CASSPETSGASYEQYF. CDR3 in DNA: TGCGCCAGCAGCCCGGAAACTAGCGGGGCTTCCTACGAGCAGTACTTC.

The chain has TRBV12-3 or TRBV12-4 and TRBJ2-2, with D hard to call. Trimming stripped 1 base from V and 4 bases from J, with 10 bases between. This CDR3 comprises 15 residues. The CDR3 spells CASSLGLAFTGELFF. DNA of the CDR3: TGTGCCAGCAGTTTAGGGTTAGCTTTCACCGGGGAGCTGTTTTTT.

The chain couples TRBV20-1 to TRBJ2-7, with 13 positions matching TRBD2. With V trimmed by 8 bases and J by 5 bases, 9 bases remained unmatched. The CDR3 loop spans 14 amino acids. Germline V gene lookup returns CDR1 DFQATT and CDR2 SNEGSKA (reference sequence). CDR3 amino acids: CSIDGLAGVNEQYF. CDR3 sequence (DNA): TGCAGTATTGACGGACTAGCGGGAGTGAACGAGCAGTACTTC.

This clonotype has more than one count but fewer than ten. The V gene is TRBV5-4, the J gene TRBJ2-1; 7 nucleotides align to TRBD2. Losses at the gene ends were 0 bases for V and 2 bases for J; bases not matched to a gene: 5. From germline, CDR1 is SGHNT and CDR2 YYREEE (reference sequence). There are 16 residues in the CDR3. The CDR3 DNA reads TGTGCCAGCAGCTTGGCCTTTGCGGGAGCCTACAATGAGCAGTTCTTC. Translated: CASSLAFAGAYNEQFF.

Written as DNA, the CDR3 is TGTGCCAGCAGCTTAGGGGAGGGCCTGGGAGATACGCAGTATTTT. Its protein is CASSLGEGLGDTQYF. The chain carries TRBV7-3 and TRBJ2-3, with 7 bases that match TRBD2. The germline gives CDR1 SGHTA, CDR2 FQGTGA. The CDR3 contains 15 residues. With V trimmed by 2 bases and J by 5 bases, 7 bases remained unmatched.

This clonotype appeared a few times. This sequence joins TRBV27 and TRBJ2-3; D remains ambiguous. Germline V gives CDR1 MNHEY, CDR2 SMNVEV (reference sequence). V was trimmed by 0 bases and J by 6 bases, leaving 13 bases between them. The CDR3 spans 15 residues. The CDR3 region is CASSLSGWSVDTQYF. In nucleotides, the CDR3 is TGTGCCAGCAGTTTATCGGGGTGGTCGGTGGATACGCAGTATTTT.

CDR3 protein: CSAREWAGGHNEQFF. DNA for the CDR3: TGCAGTGCTAGAGAGTGGGCAGGGGGCCACAATGAGCAGTTCTTC. V usage is TRBV20-1 and J usage is TRBJ2-1; 8 bases line up with TRBD1. Unmatched junction bases numbered 6, after V lost 0 bases and J lost 5 bases. The CDR3 is made up of 15 amino acids. Germline V CDR1 and CDR2: DFQATT, SNEGSKA (reference sequence).

This chain connects TRBV29-1 to TRBJ2-7; D may be TRBD2 (5 bases). V lost 5 bases and J lost 6, with 14 bases in between. The length of the CDR3 is 12 residues. The germline gives CDR1 SQVTM, CDR2 ANQGSEA. CDR3 DNA sequence: TGCAGCGTTCTTACCGGGAAGGGCGAGCAGTACTTC. It translates to CSVLTGKGEQYF.

The chain couples TRBV12-3 or TRBV12-4 to TRBJ2-1, with D possibly TRBD2 on 5 matching bases. This CDR3 comprises 13 residues. V was shortened by 2 bases and J by 5 bases, with 7 bases between the two germline ends. CDR3 residues: CASSLRRDNEQFF. Here the CDR3 DNA reads TGTGCCAGCAGTTTAAGGCGGGACAATGAGCAGTTCTTC.

This clonotype was counted between two and nine times. The chain uses TRBV24-1 and TRBJ2-2; D remains unclear. Germline V lookup: CDR1 KGHDR, CDR2 SFDVKD. Trimming stripped 2 bases from V and 4 bases from J, with 10 bases between. This CDR3 is 15 amino acids long. This CDR3 is CATSDWLSPTGELFF. CDR3 coding DNA: TGTGCCACCAGTGATTGGCTGTCGCCCACCGGGGAGCTGTTTTTT.

This clonotype has a handful of counts. J is TRBJ2-5 and V is TRBV4-1, with D possibly matching TRBD2 (6 bases). The CDR3 contains 19 residues. V lost 0 bases and J lost 4, with 24 bases in between. The V gene's germline CDR1 is MGHRA and CDR2 YSYEKL. The CDR3 coding sequence is TGCGCCAGCAGCCAAGATGGTTCGGCTCAGGGACCCGGGGGAGAGACCCAGTACTTC. This translates into CASSQDGSAQGPGGETQYF.

The chain recombines TRBV7-2 with TRBJ1-1; D ambiguous. The CDR3 sequence is 14 residues long. V was shortened by 2 bases and J by 3 bases, with 10 bases between the two germline ends. Germline CDR1 reads SGHTA; CDR2 reads FQGNSA. CDR3 loop: CASSLRLADTEAFF. The CDR3 bases are TGTGCCAGCAGCTTAAGATTGGCGGACACTGAAGCTTTCTTT.

This clonotype was counted a few times. V is TRBV29-1 and J is TRBJ1-2; no definite D call. The length of the CDR3 is 10 residues. Trimming removed 5 bases at V and 7 bases at J, with 8 bases between. Germline CDR1 and CDR2: SQVTM and ANQGSEA. The CDR3 DNA is TGCAGCGTTTTAAGCGGTGGCTACACCTTC. As protein: CSVLSGGYTF. The full variable domain, rest sourced from reference TRBV29-1 and TRBJ1-2, is SAVISQKPSRDICQRGTSLTIQCQVDSQVTMMFWYRQQPGQSLTLIATANQGSEATYESGFVIDKFPISRPNLTFSTLTVSNMSPEDSSIYLCSVLSGGYTFGSGTRLTVV.

CDR3 nucleotide sequence: TGTGCCAGTAGTACAGGACTAGCGGGAGGGGTAACCAATGAGCAGTTCTTC. Protein product: CASSTGLAGGVTNEQFF. The genes are TRBV19 and TRBJ2-1, with 15 bases matching TRBD2. The junction had 7 bases not matched to a gene; V was cut back by 4 bases and J by 6 bases. Germline CDR1 reads LNHDA; CDR2 reads SQIVND (reference sequence). This CDR3 comprises 17 residues.

This clonotype was seen a handful of times. J is TRBJ1-2 and V is TRBV24-1; 9 bases fit TRBD1. The CDR3 is 14 residues long. V lost 4 bases to trimming and J lost 6 bases; unmatched junction nucleotides: 5. The germline gives CDR1 KGHDR, CDR2 SFDVKD. The DNA of the CDR3 is TGTGCCACCAGTGAGCCCGGACAGGGGAATGGCTACACCTTC. Its translation is CATSEPGQGNGYTF.